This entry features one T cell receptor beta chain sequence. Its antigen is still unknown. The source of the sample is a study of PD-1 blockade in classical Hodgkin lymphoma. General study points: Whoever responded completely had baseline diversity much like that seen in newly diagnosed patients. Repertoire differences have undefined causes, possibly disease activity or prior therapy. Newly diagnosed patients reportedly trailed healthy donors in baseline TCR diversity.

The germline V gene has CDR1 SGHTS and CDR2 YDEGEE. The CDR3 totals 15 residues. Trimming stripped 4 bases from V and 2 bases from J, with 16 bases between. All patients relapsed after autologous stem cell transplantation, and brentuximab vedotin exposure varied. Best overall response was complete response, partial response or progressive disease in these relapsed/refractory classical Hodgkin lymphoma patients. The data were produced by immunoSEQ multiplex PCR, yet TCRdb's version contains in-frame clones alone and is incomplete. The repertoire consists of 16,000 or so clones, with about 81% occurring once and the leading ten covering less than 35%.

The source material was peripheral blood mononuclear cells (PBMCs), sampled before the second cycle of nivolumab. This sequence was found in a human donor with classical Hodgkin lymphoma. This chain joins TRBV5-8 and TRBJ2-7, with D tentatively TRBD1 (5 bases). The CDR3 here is CASSRAQGLTYEQYF. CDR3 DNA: TGTGCCAGCAGCCGAGCTCAGGGCTTGACCTACGAGCAGTACTTC.